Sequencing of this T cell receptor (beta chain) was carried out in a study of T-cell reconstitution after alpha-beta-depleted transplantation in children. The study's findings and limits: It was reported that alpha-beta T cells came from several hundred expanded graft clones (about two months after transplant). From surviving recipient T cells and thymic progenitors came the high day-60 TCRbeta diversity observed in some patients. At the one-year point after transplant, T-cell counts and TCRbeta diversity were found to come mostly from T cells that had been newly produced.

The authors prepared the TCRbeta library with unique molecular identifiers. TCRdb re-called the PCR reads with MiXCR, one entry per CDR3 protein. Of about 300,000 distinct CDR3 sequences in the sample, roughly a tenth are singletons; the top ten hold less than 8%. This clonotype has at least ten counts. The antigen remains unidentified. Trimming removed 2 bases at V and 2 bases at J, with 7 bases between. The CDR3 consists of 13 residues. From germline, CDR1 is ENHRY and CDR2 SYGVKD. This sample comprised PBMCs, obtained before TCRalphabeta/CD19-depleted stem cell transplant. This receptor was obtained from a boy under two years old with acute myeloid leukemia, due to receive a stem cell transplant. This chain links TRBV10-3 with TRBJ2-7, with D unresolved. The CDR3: CAISEAETYEQYF. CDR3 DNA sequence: TGTGCCATCAGTGAGGCAGAAACCTACGAGCAGTACTTC.